Following are 3 T cell receptor beta chains from one sample sequenced in a study of T cells in Graves' hyperthyroidism and ophthalmopathy. Amplified TCR beta CDR3 regions came from RNA transcripts. The study used the HTBI primer set for a first-round RT-PCR of the TCR CDR3. One entry per CDR3 protein results from TCRdb running MiXCR on the multiplex PCR reads. Here the sample spans roughly 640,000 distinct CDR3 sequences, 16% being singletons. Sequencing was performed on blood. These receptor sequences come from a woman between 40 and 50 years old with Graves' ophthalmopathy.

This clonotype was observed at least ten times. The V and J genes are TRBV30 and TRBJ1-1; 8 bases fit TRBD1. Germline V lookup: CDR1 GTSNPN, CDR2 SVGIG (reference sequence). V lost 8 bases, J lost 4 bases, and 12 bases stayed unmatched. The CDR3 sequence is 14 residues long. The CDR3 DNA is TGTGCCGGCTGGACAGGGCTGGGTGGCACTGAAGCTTTCTTT. Its translation: CAGWTGLGGTEAFF.

CDR3 sequence reads: CATSDPTGNGWNEQFF. DNA for the CDR3: TGTGCCACCAGTGATCCGACAGGTAACGGATGGAATGAGCAGTTCTTC. This rearrangement joins TRBV24-1 to TRBJ2-1, with D maybe TRBD1 (6 bases). The ends were cut back, 3 bases at V and 7 bases at J, with 18 bases in the middle. The germline gives CDR1 KGHDR, CDR2 SFDVKD. The CDR3 sequence is 16 residues long.

This clonotype was seen only a few times. V gene TRBV5-1 combines with J gene TRBJ2-3, with 10 bases that match TRBD1. V shed 3 bases, J shed 3 bases, and the junction held 7 bases outside the gene matches. The CDR3 totals 16 residues. CDR1 SGHRS and CDR2 YFSETQ come from the germline V gene. The CDR3, as DNA: TGCGCCAGCAGCTGGGGATCGGGACAGGGGACAGATACGCAGTATTTT. This codes for CASSWGSGQGTDTQYF.